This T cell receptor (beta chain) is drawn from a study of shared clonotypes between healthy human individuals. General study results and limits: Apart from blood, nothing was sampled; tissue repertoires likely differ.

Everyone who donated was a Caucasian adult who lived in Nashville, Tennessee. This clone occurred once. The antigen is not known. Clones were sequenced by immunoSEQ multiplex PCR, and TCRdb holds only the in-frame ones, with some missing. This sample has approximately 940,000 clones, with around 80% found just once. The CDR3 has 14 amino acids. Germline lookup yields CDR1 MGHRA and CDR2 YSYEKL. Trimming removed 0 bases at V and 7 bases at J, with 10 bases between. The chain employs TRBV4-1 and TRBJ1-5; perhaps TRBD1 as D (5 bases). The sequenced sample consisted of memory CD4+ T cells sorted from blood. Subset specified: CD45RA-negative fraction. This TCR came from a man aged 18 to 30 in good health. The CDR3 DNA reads TGCGCCAGCAGCCAAGAGCAGGGTAGGCAGCCCCAGCATTTT. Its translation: CASSQEQGRQPQHF.